This T cell receptor beta chain was sequenced during a study of Graves' ophthalmopathy and Graves' hyperthyroidism. CDR3 regions of TCR beta were amplified from RNA transcripts. After a first-round RT-PCR with HTBI primers, a second-round multiplex PCR was run. TCRdb reprocessed the multiplex PCR reads via MiXCR and lists one record per CDR3 protein. Altogether hundreds of thousands of distinct CDR3 sequences are present, roughly 21% being singletons, with the ten largest covering more than 35%. This clonotype was recorded at least ten times. CAS ≥3, NOSPECS ≥4, moderate-to-severe activity and duration under 3 months marked donors with ophthalmopathy. The CDR3 sequence is 12 residues long. Germline CDR1 and CDR2: SNHLY and FYNNEI. With 9 bases removed from V and 2 bases from J, the gap between germline ends came to 11 bases.

The sequenced sample was peripheral blood. This clonotype originated in a woman between 45 and 60 years old with Graves' ophthalmopathy. The chain uses TRBV2 and TRBJ2-7; D possibly corresponds to TRBD2 (5 bases). The CDR3 loop reads CASSEWPYEQYF. The CDR3 DNA sequence: TGTGCCAGTAGCGAGTGGCCCTACGAGCAGTACTTC.